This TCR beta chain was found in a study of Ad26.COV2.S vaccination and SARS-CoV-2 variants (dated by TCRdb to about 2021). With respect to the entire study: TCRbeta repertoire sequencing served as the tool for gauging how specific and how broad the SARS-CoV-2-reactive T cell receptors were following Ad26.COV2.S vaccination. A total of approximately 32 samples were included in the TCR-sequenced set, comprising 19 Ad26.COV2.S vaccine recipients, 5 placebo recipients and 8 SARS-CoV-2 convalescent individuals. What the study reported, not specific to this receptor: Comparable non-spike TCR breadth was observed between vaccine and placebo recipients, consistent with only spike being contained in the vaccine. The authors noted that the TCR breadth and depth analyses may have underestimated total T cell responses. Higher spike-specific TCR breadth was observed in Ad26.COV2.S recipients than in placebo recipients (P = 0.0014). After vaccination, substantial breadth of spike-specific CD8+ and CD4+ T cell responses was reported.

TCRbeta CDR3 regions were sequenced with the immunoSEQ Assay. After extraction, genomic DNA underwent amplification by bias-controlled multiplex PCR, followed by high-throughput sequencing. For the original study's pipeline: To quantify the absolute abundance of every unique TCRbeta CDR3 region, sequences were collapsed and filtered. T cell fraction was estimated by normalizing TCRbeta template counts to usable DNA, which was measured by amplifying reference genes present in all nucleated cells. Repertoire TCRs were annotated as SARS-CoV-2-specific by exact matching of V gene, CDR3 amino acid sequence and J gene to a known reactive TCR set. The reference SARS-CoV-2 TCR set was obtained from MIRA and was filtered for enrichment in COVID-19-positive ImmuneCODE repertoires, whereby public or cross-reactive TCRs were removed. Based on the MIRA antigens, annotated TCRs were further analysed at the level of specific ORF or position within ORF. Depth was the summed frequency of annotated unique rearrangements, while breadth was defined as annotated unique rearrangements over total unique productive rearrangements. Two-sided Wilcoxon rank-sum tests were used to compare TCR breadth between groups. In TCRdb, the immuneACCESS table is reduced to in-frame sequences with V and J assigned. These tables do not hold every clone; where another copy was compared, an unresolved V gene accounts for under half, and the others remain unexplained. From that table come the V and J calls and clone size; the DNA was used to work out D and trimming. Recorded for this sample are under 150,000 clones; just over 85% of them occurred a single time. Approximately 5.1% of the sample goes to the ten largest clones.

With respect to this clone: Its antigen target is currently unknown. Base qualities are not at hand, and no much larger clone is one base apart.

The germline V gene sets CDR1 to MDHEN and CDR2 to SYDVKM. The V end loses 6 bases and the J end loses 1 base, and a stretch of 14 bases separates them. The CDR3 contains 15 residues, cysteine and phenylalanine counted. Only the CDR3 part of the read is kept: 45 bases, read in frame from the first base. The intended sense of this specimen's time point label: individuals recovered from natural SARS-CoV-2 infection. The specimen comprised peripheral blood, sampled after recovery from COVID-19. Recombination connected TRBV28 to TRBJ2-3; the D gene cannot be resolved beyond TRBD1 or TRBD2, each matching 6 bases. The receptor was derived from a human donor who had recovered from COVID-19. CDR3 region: CASSLGGPGTDTQYF. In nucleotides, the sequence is TGTGCCAGCAGCCTTGGGGGGCCCGGCACAGATACGCAGTATTTT.